This T cell receptor beta chain was sequenced for a study of OX40 agonist ivuxolimab in advanced cancers. This clone appeared a few times. Sequenced by immunoSEQ multiplex PCR; TCRdb stores in-frame clones only, minus some. The top ten clones hold approximately 13% of a sample with 15,000 to 20,000 clones, about 85% of them seen once. Germline V gives CDR1 LGHNA, CDR2 YNFKEQ. This CDR3 region has 14 residues. Trimming removed 2 bases at V and 5 bases at J, with 10 bases between. The sequence was obtained from an adult with an advanced solid tumor such as melanoma, head and neck, liver or kidney cancer. Sequencing used CD4+ or CD8+ T cells sorted from blood, obtained in a trial of the OX40 agonist ivuxolimab. V is TRBV4-2 and J is TRBJ2-1; TRBD2 is a possible D gene (6 bases). The CDR3 nucleotides read TGTGCCAGCAGCCAATATAGCGGACACAATGAGCAGTTCTTC. Its protein product is CASSQYSGHNEQFF.